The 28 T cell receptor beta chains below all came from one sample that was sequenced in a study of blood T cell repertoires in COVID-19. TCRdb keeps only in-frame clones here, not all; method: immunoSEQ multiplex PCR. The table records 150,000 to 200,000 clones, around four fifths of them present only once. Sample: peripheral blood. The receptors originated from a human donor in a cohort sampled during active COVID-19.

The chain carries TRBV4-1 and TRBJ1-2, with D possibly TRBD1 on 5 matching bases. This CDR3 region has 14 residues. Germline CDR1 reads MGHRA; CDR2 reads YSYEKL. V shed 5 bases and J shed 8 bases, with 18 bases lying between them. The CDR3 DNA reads TGCGCCAGCAGCTCCTATCTCCGGGGGGAAGGCTACACCTTC. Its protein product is CASSSYLRGEGYTF.

In nucleotides, the CDR3 is TGCAGCGTTGGGGGGGTGTCTGGGGCCAACGTCCTGACTTTC. As protein: CSVGGVSGANVLTF. The V call is TRBV29-1, the J call TRBJ2-6; D might be TRBD2 (6 bases). The V end was cut by 4 bases, the J end by 1 base, with 8 bases between. The CDR3 runs to 14 residues. Per the germline V gene, CDR1 is SQVTM and CDR2 is ANQGSEA. Full variable domain (outside the CDR3, taken from reference TRBV29-1 and TRBJ2-6): SAVISQKPSRDICQRGTSLTIQCQVDSQVTMMFWYRQQPGQSLTLIATANQGSEATYESGFVIDKFPISRPNLTFSTLTVSNMSPEDSSIYLCSVGGVSGANVLTFGAGSRLTVL.

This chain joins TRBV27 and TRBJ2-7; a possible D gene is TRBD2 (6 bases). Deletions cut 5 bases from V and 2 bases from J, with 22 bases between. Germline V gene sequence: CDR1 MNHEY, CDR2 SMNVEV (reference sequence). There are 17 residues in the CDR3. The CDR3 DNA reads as TGTGCCAGCAGTAACCGGCCAGCAGCGGGCAGGACCTACGAGCAGTACTTC. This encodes CASSNRPAAGRTYEQYF.

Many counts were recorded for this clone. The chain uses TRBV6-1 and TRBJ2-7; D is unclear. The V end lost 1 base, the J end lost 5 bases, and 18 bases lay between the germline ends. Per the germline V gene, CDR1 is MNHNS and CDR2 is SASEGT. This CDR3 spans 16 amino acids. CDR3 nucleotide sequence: TGTGCCAGCAGTGAAGAGGTAGTCCCGGGTACGCACGAGCAGTACTTC. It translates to CASSEEVVPGTHEQYF.

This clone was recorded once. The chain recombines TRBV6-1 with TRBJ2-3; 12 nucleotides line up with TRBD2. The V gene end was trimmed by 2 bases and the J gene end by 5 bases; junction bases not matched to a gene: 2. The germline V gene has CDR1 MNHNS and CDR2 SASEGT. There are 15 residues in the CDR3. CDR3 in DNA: TGTGCCAGCAGTGAACAGGGACTAGCGGGAGATACGCAGTATTTT. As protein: CASSEQGLAGDTQYF.

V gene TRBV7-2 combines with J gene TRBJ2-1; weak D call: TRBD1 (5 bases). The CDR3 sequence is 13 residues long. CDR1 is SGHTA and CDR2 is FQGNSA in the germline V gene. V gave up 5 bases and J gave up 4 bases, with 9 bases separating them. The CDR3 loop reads CASSVDSYNEQFF. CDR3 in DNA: TGTGCCAGCAGCGTAGACAGTTACAATGAGCAGTTCTTC.

The CDR3 spells CAWSARYAEAFF. For the CDR3, the DNA is TGTGCCTGGAGTGCCCGGTACGCTGAAGCTTTCTTT. V gene TRBV30 combines with J gene TRBJ1-1; D unclear. V was trimmed by 1 base and J by 6 bases, leaving 9 bases between them. Germline V lookup: CDR1 GTSNPN, CDR2 SVGIG (reference sequence). The CDR3 is 12 residues long.

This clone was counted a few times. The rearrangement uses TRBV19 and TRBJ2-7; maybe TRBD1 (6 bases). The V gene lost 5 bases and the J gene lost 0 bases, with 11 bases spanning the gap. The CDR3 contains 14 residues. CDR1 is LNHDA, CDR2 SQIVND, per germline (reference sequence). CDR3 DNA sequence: TGTGCCAGTAGTTGGCAGGGGAGCTCCTACGAGCAGTACTTC. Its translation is CASSWQGSSYEQYF.

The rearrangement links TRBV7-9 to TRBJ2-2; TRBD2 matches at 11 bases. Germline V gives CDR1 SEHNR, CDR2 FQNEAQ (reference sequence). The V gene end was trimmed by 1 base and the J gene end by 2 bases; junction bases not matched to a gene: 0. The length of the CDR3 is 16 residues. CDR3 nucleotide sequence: TGTGCCAGCAGCTTAGGACTAGCGGGAAACACCGGGGAGCTGTTTTTT. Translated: CASSLGLAGNTGELFF.

The CDR3 is CASSPTTGMLEKLFF. CDR3 DNA: TGTGCCAGCAGTCCTACGACAGGGATGCTAGAAAAACTGTTTTTT. The chain combines TRBV6-6 with TRBJ1-4; 7 nucleotides match TRBD1. Germline V gives CDR1 MNHNY, CDR2 SVGAGI (reference sequence). After removal of 5 bases from V and 8 bases from J, the junction contained 11 bases not matched to a gene. CDR3 length: 15 amino acids.

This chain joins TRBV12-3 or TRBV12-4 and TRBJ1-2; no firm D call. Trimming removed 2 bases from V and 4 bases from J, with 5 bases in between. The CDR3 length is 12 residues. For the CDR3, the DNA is TGTGCCAGCAGTTTACCGGGCTATGGCTACACCTTC. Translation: CASSLPGYGYTF.

CDR3 amino acids: CASSLAAAGNTIYF. CDR3 bases: TGTGCCAGCAGCTTAGCAGCCGCTGGAAACACCATATATTTT. V gene TRBV7-8 combines with J gene TRBJ1-3; D gene uncertain. CDR1 and CDR2 from the germline V gene are SGHVS and FQNEAQ. The CDR3 has 14 amino acids. The V gene lost 0 bases and the J gene lost 2 bases, with 5 bases spanning the gap.

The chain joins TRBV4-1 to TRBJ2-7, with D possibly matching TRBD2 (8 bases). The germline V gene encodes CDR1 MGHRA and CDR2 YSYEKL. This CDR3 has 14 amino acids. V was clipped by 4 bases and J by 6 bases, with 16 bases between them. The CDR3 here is CASSPREGAVEQYF. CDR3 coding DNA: TGCGCCAGCAGCCCTCGGGAGGGGGCTGTCGAGCAGTACTTC.

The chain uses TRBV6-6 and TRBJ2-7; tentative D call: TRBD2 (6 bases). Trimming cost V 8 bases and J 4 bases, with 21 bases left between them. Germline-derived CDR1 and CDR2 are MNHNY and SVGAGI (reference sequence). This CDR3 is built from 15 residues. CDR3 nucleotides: TGTGCCAGCGCCCCCGCGCGGGATGGTCGGTACGAGCAGTACTTC. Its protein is CASAPARDGRYEQYF.

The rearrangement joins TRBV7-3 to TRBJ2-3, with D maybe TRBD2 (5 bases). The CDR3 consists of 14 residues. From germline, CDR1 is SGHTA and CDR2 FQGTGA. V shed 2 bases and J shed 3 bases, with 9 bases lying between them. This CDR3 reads CASSLDTGTDTQYF. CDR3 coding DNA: TGTGCCAGCAGCTTAGATACGGGAACAGATACGCAGTATTTT.

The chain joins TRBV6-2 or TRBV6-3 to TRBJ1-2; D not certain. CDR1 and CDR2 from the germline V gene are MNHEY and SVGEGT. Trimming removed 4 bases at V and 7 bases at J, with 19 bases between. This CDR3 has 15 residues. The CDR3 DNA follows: TGTGCCAGCAGTTCCTTCGCGGCTCGATTGGGTGGCTACACCTTC. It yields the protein CASSSFAARLGGYTF.

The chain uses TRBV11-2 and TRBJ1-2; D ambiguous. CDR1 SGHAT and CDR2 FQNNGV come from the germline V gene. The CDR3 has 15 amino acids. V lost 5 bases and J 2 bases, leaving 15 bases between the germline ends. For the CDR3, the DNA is TGTGCCAGCAGCCTTCTTCGCGCCCCAAACTATGGCTACACCTTC. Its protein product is CASSLLRAPNYGYTF.

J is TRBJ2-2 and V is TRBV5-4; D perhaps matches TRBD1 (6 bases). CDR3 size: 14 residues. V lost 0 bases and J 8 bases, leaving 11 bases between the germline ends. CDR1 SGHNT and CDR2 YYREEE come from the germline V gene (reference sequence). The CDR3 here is CASSLGQGNGELFF. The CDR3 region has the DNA TGTGCCAGCAGCTTGGGGCAGGGGAATGGGGAGCTGTTTTTT.

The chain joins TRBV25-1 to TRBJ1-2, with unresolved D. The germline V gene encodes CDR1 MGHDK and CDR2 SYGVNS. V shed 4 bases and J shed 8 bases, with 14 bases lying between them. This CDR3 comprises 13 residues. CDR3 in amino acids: CASSARVEGGYTF. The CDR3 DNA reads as TGTGCCAGCAGTGCGCGGGTCGAAGGCGGCTACACCTTC.

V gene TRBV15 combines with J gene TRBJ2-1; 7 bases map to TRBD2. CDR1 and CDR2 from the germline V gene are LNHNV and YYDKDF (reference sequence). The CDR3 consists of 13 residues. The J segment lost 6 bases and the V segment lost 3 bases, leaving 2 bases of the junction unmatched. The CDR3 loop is CATSRGLRNEQFF. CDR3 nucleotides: TGTGCCACCAGCAGGGGACTACGCAATGAGCAGTTCTTC.

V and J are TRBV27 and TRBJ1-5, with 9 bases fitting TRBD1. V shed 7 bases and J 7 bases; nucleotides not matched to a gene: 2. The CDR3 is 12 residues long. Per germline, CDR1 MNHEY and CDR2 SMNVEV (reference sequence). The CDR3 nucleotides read TGTGCCAGCATGACAGGGGGGCAGCCCCAGCATTTT. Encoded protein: CASMTGGQPQHF.

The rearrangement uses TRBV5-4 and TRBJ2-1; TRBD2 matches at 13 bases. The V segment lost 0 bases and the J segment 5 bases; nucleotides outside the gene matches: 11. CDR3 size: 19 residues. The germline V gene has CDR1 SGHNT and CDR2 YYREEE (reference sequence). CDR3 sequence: CASSLARTSGSLGNNEQFF. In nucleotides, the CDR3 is TGTGCCAGCAGCTTGGCGCGGACTAGCGGGAGTTTAGGGAACAATGAGCAGTTCTTC.

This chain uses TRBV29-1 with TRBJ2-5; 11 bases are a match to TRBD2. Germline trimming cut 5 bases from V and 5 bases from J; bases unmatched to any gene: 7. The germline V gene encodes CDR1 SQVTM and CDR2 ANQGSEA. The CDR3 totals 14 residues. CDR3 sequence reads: CSVSKTSGVETQYF. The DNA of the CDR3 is TGCAGCGTTTCGAAGACTAGCGGGGTGGAGACCCAGTACTTC.

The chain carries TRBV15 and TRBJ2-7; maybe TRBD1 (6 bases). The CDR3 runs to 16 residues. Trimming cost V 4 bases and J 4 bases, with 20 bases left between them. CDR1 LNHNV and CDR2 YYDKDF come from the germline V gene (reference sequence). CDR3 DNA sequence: TGTGCCACCAGCATCGGAGTGACAGGCACAAGGTACGAGCAGTACTTC. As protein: CATSIGVTGTRYEQYF.

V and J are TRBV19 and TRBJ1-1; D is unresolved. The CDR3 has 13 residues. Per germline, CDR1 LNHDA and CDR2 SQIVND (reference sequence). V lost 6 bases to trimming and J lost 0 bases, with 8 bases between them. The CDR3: CASRSIMNTEAFF. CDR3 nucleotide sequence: TGTGCCAGTAGGTCTATCATGAACACTGAAGCTTTCTTT.

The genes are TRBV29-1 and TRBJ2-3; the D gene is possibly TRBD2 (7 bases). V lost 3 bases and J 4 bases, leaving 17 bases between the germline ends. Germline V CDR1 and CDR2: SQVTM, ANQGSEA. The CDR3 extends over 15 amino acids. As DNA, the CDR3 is TGCAGCGTTGAGGGCCCTAGGGGGGGGGCAGATACGCAGTATTTT. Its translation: CSVEGPRGGADTQYF.

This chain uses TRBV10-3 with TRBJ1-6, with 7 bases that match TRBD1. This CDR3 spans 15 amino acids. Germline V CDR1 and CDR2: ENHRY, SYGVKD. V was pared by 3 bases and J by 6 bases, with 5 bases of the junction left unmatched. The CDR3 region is CAISDSGQTNSPLHF. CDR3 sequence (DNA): TGTGCCATCAGTGACTCGGGACAGACTAATTCACCCCTCCACTTT.

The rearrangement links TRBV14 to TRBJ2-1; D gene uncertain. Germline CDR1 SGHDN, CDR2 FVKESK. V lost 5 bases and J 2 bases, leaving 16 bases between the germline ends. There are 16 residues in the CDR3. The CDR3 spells CASSVEAARTYNEQFF. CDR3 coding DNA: TGTGCCAGCAGCGTTGAGGCGGCCCGAACCTACAATGAGCAGTTCTTC. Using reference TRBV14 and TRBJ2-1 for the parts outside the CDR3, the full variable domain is EAGVTQFPSHSVIEKGQTVTLRCDPISGHDNLYWYRRVMGKEIKFLLHFVKESKQDESGMPNNRFLAERTGGTYSTLKVQPAELEDSGVYFCASSVEAARTYNEQFFGPGTRLTVL.